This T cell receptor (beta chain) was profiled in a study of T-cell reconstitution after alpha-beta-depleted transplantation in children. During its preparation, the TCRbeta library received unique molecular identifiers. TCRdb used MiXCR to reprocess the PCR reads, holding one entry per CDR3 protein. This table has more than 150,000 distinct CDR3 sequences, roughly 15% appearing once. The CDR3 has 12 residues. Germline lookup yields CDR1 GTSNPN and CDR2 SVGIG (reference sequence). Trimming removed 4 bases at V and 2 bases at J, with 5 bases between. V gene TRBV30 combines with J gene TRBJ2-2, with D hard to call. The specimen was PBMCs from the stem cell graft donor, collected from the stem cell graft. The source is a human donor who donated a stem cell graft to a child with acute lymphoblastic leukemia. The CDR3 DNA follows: TGTGCCTGGAATCGAAACACCGGGGAGCTGTTTTTT. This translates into CAWNRNTGELFF.